A single sample gave rise to the 3 T cell receptor beta chains below, sequenced in a study of T cell responses to AZD1222 COVID-19 vaccine. The assay was immunoSEQ multiplex PCR, and TCRdb's table has in-frame clones only and misses some. The repertoire holds roughly 120,000 clones, with roughly 92% as singletons. Sequencing used peripheral blood, obtained 28 days after the second AZD1222 dose. The origin of the receptors is an adult who received the AZD1222 COVID-19 vaccine.

The rearrangement links TRBV19 to TRBJ1-4, with TRBD1 matching 10 bases. Germline V CDR1 and CDR2: LNHDA, SQIVND (reference sequence). The CDR3 covers 14 residues. The V gene end was trimmed by 3 bases and the J gene end by 10 bases; junction bases not matched to a gene: 5. The CDR3 nucleotides are TGTGCCAGTAGTATTAGCGGACAGGGGGTAAAACTGTTTTTT. Protein sequence: CASSISGQGVKLFF.

The chain carries TRBV18 and TRBJ1-3, with D unclear. The CDR3 has 17 amino acids. From germline, CDR1 is KGHSH and CDR2 LQKENI. The ends were cut back, 1 base at V and 0 bases at J, with 13 bases in the middle. The chain's CDR3 is CASSPQKGRSSGNTIYF. CDR3 DNA: TGTGCCAGCTCACCACAGAAGGGCAGAAGCTCTGGAAACACCATATATTTT.

The chain recombines TRBV5-1 with TRBJ2-5; no clear D gene. The V end was cut by 1 base, the J end by 0 bases, with 10 bases between. The length of the CDR3 is 15 residues. Germline V gene lookup returns CDR1 SGHRS and CDR2 YFSETQ. The CDR3 bases are TGCGCCAGCAGCTTGTCAGGTGTGAACCAAGAGACCCAGTACTTC. This sequence encodes CASSLSGVNQETQYF.